Below, one TCR beta chain is given with its context. Its antigen remains unknown. This could be a read error, since a much larger clone is one nucleotide away. This entry comes from a study of molecular identifiers for immune sequencing clone quantification. Background on the study: The replicate experiment used RNA from around 20,000 or 99,000 naive CD8 cells. This RNA was split into five aliquots, and four of them were sequenced.

The CDR3 consists of 14 residues. CDR1 is ENHRY, CDR2 SYGVKD, per germline. Trimming pared 10 bases from V and 1 base from J, leaving 15 bases between. MiXCR, run by TCRdb on the PCR reads, gives a single entry per CDR3 protein. Altogether about 640,000 distinct CDR3 sequences are present, about 20% being singletons, with the ten largest covering around 0.86%. Study-wide results and caveats: The share of molecules held by clones above 20 RNA copies was over 99% in effector cells and under 1% in naive cells. Barcode collisions between identical TCR molecules could shrink estimates of highly expanded clone sizes.

The sequence was collected from a human donor in good health. Some libraries in this study had Jurkat cell RNA spiked in. This chain joins TRBV10-3 and TRBJ2-3; the D gene is possibly TRBD1 (5 bases). Source material: naive CD8+ T cells from blood, with Jurkat cell RNA spiked in. Subset in this sample: FACS-sorted CD8+CD4-CCR7+CD45RA+ naive T cells. In nucleotides, the CDR3 is TGTGCCACTGAAGCAGGGTCGGGCACAGATACGCAGTATTTT. It specifies CATEAGSGTDTQYF.